These T cell receptor beta chains were read from a single sample in a study of T cell responses to AZD1222 COVID-19 vaccine. Generated by immunoSEQ multiplex PCR, the TCRdb table keeps only in-frame clones and is missing some. This sample yields more than 90,000 clones, of which around 87% are seen a single time; around 9.6% belongs to the top ten. Sequences were derived from peripheral blood, sampled 28 days after the second AZD1222 dose. The receptors were gathered from an adult who received the AZD1222 COVID-19 vaccine. Both conserved end residues are part of each CDR3. The D gene is left open where the match is weak. Expanded clones are given a class, and other clones once, few, many or no size at all.

TRBD1	TRBV30	TRBJ1-5	-	TGTGCCTGGAGTGTACAAGGGCAGGGGGCTGCTCAGCCCCAGCATTTT	CAWSVQGQGAAQPQHF
TRBD1	TRBV15	TRBJ2-3	-	TGTGCCACCAGCCTGATGAGGGGGCAAGGAGATACGCAGTATTTT	CATSLMRGQGDTQYF
-	TRBV6-6	TRBJ1-1	-	TGTGCCAGCAGTTCCAGGGTGCTGAACACTGAAGCTTTCTTT	CASSSRVLNTEAFF
-	TRBV3-1/TRBV3-2	TRBJ2-5	-	TGTGCCAGCAGCCAGGGCACCCAAGAGACCCAGTACTTC	CASSQGTQETQYF
TRBD1	TRBV27	TRBJ1-1	-	TGTGCCAGCAGTTGGGACAGGGGTGGCACTGAAGCTTTCTTT	CASSWDRGGTEAFF
TRBD1	TRBV2	TRBJ2-3	-	TGTGCCAGCAGTGGACAGGGTACAGATACGCAGTATTTT	CASSGQGTDTQYF
-	TRBV29-1	TRBJ1-2	-	TGCAGCGTTGAACACACCTTCTATGGCTACACCTTC	CSVEHTFYGYTF
TRBD1	TRBV2	TRBJ1-5	-	TGTGCCAGCACTGGAGACCGACAGGGGCGCAATCAGCCCCAGCATTTT	CASTGDRQGRNQPQHF
TRBD1	TRBV15	TRBJ2-5	few	TGTGCCACCAGCAACCGTCGCGGACAGGGGTCCCAAGAGACCCAGTACTTC	CATSNRRGQGSQETQYF
-	TRBV5-1	TRBJ2-7	-	TGCGCCAGCACCCACCCAGGGGCGTACGAGCAGTACTTC	CASTHPGAYEQYF
-	TRBV5-6	TRBJ2-7	-	TGTGCCAGCAGCTTTACTGGGACCTATGGCGAGCAGTACTTC	CASSFTGTYGEQYF
-	TRBV29-1	TRBJ1-2	-	TGCAGCGTTGATCGGCAGGGTGGAGGCTATGGCTACACCTTC	CSVDRQGGGYGYTF
-	TRBV7-9	TRBJ1-2	-	TGTGCCAGCAGCTTCGGGCGGTTGATGCATGGCTACACCTTC	CASSFGRLMHGYTF
TRBD2	TRBV20-1	TRBJ2-2	few	TGCAGTGCCAGTACCGGGACTAGCGATGCCGGGGAGCTGTTTTTT	CSASTGTSDAGELFF
-	TRBV27	TRBJ2-3	-	TGTGCCAGCAGTTTTGTTAGAACTGATACGCAGTATTTT	CASSFVRTDTQYF
TRBD1	TRBV10-3	TRBJ1-1	-	TGTGCCATCAGTGAGCTAACAGGGGACACTGAAGCTTTCTTT	CAISELTGDTEAFF
-	TRBV4-1	TRBJ2-7	-	TGCGCCAGCAGCCAAGTCGAGTTGGGACAACAGATCAACGAGCAGTACTTC	CASSQVELGQQINEQYF
-	TRBV5-4	TRBJ2-7	-	TGTGCCAGCAGCTTCGTTCCCGGGGCGGATGGCGTGCAGTACTTC	CASSFVPGADGVQYF
-	TRBV5-1	TRBJ1-1	once	TGCGCCAGCAGCTTGGAAGGGGGGACTGAAGCTTTCTTT	CASSLEGGTEAFF
-	TRBV19	TRBJ1-3	many	TGTGCCAGTAGATCCAACCCCCTCTCTGGAAACACCATATATTTT	CASRSNPLSGNTIYF
-	TRBV29-1	TRBJ2-3	-	TGCAGCGTTTTCGTTAGCACAGATACGCAGTATTTT	CSVFVSTDTQYF
TRBD2	TRBV5-1	TRBJ2-1	-	TGCGCCAGCAGCTCGGGGACTAGCGGGCCCCTCTTC	CASSSGTSGPLF
-	TRBV11-2	TRBJ2-1	once	TGTGCCAGCAGCTTAGAGGGGAATGAGCAGTTCTTC	CASSLEGNEQFF
-	TRBV20-1	TRBJ2-7	-	TGCAGTGCCAGCTTGACGGGAGAGCAGTACTTC	CSASLTGEQYF
TRBD2	TRBV11-2	TRBJ2-3	-	TGTGCCAGCAGCTTTGGGACTAGCGGGGTTAACAAAGGCACAGATACGCAGTATTTT	CASSFGTSGVNKGTDTQYF
-	TRBV20-1	TRBJ2-7	-	TGCAGTGTTACCGTGTCAGGGGCAATATACTTC	CSVTVSGAIYF
-	TRBV5-6	TRBJ1-1	-	TGTGCCAGCAGTTTGGCCGCGGTGAGAGGGCTCAACACTGAAGCTTTCTTT	CASSLAAVRGLNTEAFF
-	TRBV12-5	TRBJ1-2	once	TGTGCTAGTGGTCTGACAGTTGGCTACACCTTC	CASGLTVGYTF
-	TRBV7-9	TRBJ1-3	-	TGTGCCAGCAGCTCCCCAGGAGGAAACACCATATATTTT	CASSSPGGNTIYF
-	TRBV20-1	TRBJ1-4	-	TGCAGTGCTATGTTTGGTGAAAAACTGTTTTTT	CSAMFGEKLFF
-	TRBV4-2	TRBJ2-3	-	TGTGCCAGCAGCCGGGACCCACTCCGGGAGCGCACAGATACGCAGTATTTT	CASSRDPLRERTDTQYF
-	TRBV7-4	TRBJ1-5	-	TGTGCCAGCAGCTGGAGCCAGCCCCAGCATTTT	CASSWSQPQHF
-	TRBV7-2	TRBJ1-1	-	TGTGCCAGCAGCCCGCAGGCGGGGGGGAACACTGAAGCTTTCTTT	CASSPQAGGNTEAFF
TRBD1	TRBV27	TRBJ2-7	-	TGTGCCAGCAGTTTTACAGGGGTGCGCGAGCAGTACTTC	CASSFTGVREQYF
-	TRBV12-3/TRBV12-4	TRBJ1-1	few	TGTGCCAGCAGTTTAATGCGGACCATTGAAGCTTTCTTT	CASSLMRTIEAFF
-	TRBV15	TRBJ1-5	-	TGTGCCACCAGCAGTTCGGTAGGTAGCAATCAGCCCCAGCATTTT	CATSSSVGSNQPQHF
-	TRBV4-3	TRBJ2-3	-	TGCGCCAGCAGCCAAGAGGGCCCGGGATTAACGACCACAGATACGCAGTATTTT	CASSQEGPGLTTTDTQYF
-	TRBV27	TRBJ2-7	-	TGTGCCAGCAGTCCCAACCCCTACGAGCAGTACTTC	CASSPNPYEQYF
-	TRBV7-5	TRBJ2-1	-	TGTGCCAGAAGCCCTAGGACCGCTAGCGGGGGGGCCAGTAATGAGCAGTTCTTC	CARSPRTASGGASNEQFF
-	TRBV12-3/TRBV12-4	TRBJ2-5	-	TGTGCCAGCTCCCTCAGGGGAGAGACCCAGTACTTC	CASSLRGETQYF
-	TRBV11-2	TRBJ1-1	once	TGTGCCAGCAGCTTAGTTAGGGGCGCGGGCACTGAAGCTTTCTTT	CASSLVRGAGTEAFF
TRBD2	TRBV7-9	TRBJ2-1	-	TGTGCCAGCAGCTCCGGATTAGCGGGAAGCAATGAGCAGTTCTTC	CASSSGLAGSNEQFF
-	TRBV5-6	TRBJ1-5	-	TGTGCCAGCAGCTTGGGAGGAGGGGATAGCAATCAGCCCCAGCATTTT	CASSLGGGDSNQPQHF